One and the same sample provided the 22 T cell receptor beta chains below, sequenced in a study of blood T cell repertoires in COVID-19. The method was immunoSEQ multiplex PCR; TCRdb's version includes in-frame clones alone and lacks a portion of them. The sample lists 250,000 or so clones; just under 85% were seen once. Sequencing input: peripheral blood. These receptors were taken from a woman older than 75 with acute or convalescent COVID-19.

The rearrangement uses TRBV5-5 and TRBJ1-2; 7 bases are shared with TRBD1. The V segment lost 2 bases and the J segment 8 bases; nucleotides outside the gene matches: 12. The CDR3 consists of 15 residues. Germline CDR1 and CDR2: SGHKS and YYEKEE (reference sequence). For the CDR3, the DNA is TGTGCCAGCAGCTTTTCAGAGCAGGGGGATGGCGGCTACACCTTC. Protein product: CASSFSEQGDGGYTF.

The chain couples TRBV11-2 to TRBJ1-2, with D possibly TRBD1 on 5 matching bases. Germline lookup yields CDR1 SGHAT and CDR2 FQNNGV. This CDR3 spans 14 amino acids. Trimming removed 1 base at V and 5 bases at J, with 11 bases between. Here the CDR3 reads CASSLVDRGYGYTF. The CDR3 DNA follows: TGTGCCAGCAGCTTAGTTGACAGAGGATATGGCTACACCTTC.

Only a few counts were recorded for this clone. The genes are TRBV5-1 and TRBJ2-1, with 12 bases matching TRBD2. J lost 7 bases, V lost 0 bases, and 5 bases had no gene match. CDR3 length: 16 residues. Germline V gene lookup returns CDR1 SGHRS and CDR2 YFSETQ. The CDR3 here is CASSLDSLAGGNEQFF. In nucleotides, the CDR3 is TGCGCCAGCAGCTTGGATAGTCTAGCGGGAGGGAATGAGCAGTTCTTC.

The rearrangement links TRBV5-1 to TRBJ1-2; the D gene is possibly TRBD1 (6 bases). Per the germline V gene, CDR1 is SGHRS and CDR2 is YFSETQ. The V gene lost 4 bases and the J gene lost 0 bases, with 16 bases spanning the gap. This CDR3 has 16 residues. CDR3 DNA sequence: TGCGCCAGCAGCGCAGGGTCAGGGGCTACTAACTATGGCTACACCTTC. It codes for CASSAGSGATNYGYTF.

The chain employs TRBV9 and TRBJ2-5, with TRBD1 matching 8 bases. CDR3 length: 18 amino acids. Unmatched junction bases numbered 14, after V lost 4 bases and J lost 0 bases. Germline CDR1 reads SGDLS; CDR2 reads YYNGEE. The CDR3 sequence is CASSLGTGGGGYQETQYF. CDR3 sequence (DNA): TGTGCCAGCAGCCTGGGGACAGGCGGTGGAGGGTACCAAGAGACCCAGTACTTC.

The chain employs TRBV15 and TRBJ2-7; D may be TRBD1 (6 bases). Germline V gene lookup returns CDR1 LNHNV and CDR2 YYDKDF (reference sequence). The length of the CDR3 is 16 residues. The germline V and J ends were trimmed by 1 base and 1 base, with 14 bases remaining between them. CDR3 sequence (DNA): TGTGCCACCAGCAGAGTACAGGGCCGGGCTTCCTACGAGCAGTACTTC. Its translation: CATSRVQGRASYEQYF.

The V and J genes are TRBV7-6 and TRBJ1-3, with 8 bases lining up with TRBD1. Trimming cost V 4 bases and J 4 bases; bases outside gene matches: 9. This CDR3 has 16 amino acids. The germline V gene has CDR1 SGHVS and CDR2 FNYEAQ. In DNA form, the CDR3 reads TGTGCCAGCAGCTCGATGGACAGGGTGATGGGAAACACCATATATTTT. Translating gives CASSSMDRVMGNTIYF.

The CDR3 DNA sequence: TGTGCCAGCAGCTTGCGGGCTCTGAGGGGGCTCGGAGCTAACTATGGCTACACCTTC. Translated: CASSLRALRGLGANYGYTF. This rearrangement joins TRBV5-6 to TRBJ1-2; TRBD1 aligns across 7 bases. The length of the CDR3 is 19 residues. Germline CDR1 SGHDT, CDR2 YYEEEE. Germline trimming cut 1 base from V and 0 bases from J; bases unmatched to any gene: 15.

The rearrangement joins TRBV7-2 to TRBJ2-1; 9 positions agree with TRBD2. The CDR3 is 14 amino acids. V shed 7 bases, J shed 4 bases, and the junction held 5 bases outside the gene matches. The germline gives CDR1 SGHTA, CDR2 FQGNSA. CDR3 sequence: CASTRGGPYNEQFF. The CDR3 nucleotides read TGTGCCAGCACGCGGGGGGGCCCTTACAATGAGCAGTTCTTC.

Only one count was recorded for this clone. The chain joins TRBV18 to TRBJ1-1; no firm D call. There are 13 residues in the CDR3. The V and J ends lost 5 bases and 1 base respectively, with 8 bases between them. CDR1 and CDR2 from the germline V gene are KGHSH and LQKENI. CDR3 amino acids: CASSSSENTEAFF. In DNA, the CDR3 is TGTGCCAGCTCAAGTTCAGAGAACACTGAAGCTTTCTTT.

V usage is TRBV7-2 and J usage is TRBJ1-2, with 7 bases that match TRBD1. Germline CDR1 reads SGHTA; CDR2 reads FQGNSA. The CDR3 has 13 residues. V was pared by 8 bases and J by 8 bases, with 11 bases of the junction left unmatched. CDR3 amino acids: CASGGQPFSGYTF. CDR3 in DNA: TGTGCCAGCGGGGGACAGCCCTTCTCGGGCTACACCTTC.

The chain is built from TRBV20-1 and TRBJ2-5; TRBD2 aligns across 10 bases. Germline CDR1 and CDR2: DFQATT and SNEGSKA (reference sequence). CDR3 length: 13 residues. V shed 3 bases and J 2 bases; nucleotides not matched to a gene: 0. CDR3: CSASSGGQETQYF. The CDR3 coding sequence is TGCAGTGCTAGTAGCGGGGGGCAAGAGACCCAGTACTTC.

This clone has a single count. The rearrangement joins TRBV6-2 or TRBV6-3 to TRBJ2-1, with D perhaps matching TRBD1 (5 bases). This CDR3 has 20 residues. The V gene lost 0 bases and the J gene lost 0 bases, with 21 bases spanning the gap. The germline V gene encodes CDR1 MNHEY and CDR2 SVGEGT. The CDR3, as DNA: TGTGCCAGCAGTTACTCAGCCGGACAACCATCATCCAGCTCCTACAATGAGCAGTTCTTC. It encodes CASSYSAGQPSSSSYNEQFF.

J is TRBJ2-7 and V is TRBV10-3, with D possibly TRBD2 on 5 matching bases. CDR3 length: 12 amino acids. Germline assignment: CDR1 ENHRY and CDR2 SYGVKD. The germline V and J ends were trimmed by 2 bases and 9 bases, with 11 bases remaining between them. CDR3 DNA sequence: TGTGCCATCAGTGAGACTACGGAGGTGCAGTACTTC. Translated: CAISETTEVQYF.

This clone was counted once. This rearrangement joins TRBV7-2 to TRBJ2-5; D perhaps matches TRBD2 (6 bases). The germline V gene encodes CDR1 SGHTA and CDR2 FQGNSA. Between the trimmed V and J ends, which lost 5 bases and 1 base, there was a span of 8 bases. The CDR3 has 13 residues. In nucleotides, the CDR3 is TGTGCCAGCAGCCGGGACTTCCAAGAGACCCAGTACTTC. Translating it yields CASSRDFQETQYF. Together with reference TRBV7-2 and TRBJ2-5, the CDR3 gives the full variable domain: GAGVSQSPSNKVTEKGKDVELRCDPISGHTALYWYRQSLGQGLEFLIYFQGNSAPDKSGLPSDRFSAERTGGSVSTLTIQRTQQEDSAVYLCASSRDFQETQYFGPGTRLLVL.

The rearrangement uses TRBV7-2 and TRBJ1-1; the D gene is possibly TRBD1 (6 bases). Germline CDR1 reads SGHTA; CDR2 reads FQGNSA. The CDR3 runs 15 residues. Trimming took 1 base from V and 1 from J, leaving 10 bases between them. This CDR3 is CASSLGGGPNTEAFF. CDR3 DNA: TGTGCCAGCAGCTTAGGGGGGGGCCCGAACACTGAAGCTTTCTTT.

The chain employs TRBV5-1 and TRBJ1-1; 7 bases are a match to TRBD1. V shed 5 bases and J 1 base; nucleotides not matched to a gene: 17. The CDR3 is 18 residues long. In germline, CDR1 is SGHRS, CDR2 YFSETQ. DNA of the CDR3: TGCGCCAGCAGAGGGCCTGGGACAGCCATTAGGGCGAACACTGAAGCTTTCTTT. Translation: CASRGPGTAIRANTEAFF.

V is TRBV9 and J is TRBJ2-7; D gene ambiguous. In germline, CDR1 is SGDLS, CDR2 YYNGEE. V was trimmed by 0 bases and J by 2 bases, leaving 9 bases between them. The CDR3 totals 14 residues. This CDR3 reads CASSVGPEAYEQYF. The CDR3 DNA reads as TGTGCCAGCAGCGTAGGGCCAGAGGCCTACGAGCAGTACTTC.

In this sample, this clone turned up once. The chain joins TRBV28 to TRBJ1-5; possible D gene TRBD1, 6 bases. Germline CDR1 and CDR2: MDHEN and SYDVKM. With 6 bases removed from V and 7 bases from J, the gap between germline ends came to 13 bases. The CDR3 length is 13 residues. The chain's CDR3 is CASRPTGSQPQHF. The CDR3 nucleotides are TGTGCCAGCAGGCCTACAGGGTCGCAGCCCCAGCATTTT.

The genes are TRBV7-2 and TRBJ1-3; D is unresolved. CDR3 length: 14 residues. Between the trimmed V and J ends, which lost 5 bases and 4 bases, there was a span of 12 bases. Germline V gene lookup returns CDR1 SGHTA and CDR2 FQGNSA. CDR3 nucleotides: TGTGCCAGCAGCCCCGCTAGCGCGGGAAACACCATATATTTT. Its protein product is CASSPASAGNTIYF.

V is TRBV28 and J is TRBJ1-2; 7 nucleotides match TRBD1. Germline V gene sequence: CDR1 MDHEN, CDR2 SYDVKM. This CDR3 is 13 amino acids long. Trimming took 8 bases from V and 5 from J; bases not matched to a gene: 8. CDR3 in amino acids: CASRFPGGYGYTF. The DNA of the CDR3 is TGTGCCAGCCGATTTCCAGGGGGTTATGGCTACACCTTC.

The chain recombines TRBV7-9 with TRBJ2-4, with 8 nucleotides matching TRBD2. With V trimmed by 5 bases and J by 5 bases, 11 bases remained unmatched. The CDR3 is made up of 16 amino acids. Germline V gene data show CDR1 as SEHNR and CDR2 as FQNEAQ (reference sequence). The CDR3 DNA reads TGTGCCAGCAGCCTCACGGGACTAGGCGGCCAAAACATTCAGTACTTC. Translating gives CASSLTGLGGQNIQYF.